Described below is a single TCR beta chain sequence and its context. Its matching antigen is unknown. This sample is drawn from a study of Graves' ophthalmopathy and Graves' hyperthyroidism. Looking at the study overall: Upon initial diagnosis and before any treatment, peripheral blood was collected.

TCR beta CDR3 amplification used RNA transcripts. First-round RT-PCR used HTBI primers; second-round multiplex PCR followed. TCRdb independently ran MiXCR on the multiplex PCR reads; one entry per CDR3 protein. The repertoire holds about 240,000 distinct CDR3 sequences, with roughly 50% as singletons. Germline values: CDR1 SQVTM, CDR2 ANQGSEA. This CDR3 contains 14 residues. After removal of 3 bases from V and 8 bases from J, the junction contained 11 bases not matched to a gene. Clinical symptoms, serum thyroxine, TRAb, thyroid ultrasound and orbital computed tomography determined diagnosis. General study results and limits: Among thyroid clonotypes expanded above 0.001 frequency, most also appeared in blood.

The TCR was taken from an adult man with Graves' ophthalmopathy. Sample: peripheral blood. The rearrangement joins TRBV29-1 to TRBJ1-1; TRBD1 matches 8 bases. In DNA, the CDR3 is TGCAGCGTTGACGAGACAGGGGAAACCCCCGAAGCTTTCTTT. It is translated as CSVDETGETPEAFF.